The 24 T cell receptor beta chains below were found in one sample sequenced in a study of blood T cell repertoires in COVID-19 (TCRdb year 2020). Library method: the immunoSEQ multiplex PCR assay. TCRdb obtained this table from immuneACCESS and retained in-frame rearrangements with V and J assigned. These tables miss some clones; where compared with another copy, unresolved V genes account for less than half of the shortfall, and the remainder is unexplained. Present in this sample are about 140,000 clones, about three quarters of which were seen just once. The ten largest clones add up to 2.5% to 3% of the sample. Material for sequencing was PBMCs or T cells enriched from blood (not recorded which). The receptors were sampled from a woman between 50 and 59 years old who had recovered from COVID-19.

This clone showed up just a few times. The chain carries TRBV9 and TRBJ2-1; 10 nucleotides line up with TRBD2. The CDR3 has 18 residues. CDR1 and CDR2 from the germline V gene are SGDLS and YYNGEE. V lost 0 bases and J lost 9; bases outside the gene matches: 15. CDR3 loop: CASSVAPSFSGGQGEQFF. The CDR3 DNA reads TGTGCCAGCAGCGTAGCGCCTAGTTTTAGCGGGGGGCAGGGTGAGCAGTTCTTC.

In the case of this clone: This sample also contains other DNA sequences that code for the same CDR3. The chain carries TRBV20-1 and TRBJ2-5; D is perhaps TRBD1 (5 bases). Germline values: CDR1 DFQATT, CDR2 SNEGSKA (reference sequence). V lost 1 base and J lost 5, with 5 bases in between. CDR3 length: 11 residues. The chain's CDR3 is CSARGGETQYF. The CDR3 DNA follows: TGCAGTGCTAGAGGGGGCGAGACCCAGTACTTC.

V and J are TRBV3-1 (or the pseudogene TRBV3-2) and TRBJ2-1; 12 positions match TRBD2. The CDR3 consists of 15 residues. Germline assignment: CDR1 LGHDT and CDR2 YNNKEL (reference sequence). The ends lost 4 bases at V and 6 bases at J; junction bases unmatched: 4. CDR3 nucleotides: TGTGCCAGCAGCCTCACTAGCGGGAGGTTCAATGAGCAGTTCTTC. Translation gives CASSLTSGRFNEQFF.

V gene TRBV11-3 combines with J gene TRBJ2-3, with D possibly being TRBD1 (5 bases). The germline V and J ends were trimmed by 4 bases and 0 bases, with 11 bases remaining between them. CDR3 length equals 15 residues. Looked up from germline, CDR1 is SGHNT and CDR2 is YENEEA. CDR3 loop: CASSSGMVSTDTQYF. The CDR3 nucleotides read TGTGCCAGCAGCTCAGGGATGGTGAGCACAGATACGCAGTATTTT.

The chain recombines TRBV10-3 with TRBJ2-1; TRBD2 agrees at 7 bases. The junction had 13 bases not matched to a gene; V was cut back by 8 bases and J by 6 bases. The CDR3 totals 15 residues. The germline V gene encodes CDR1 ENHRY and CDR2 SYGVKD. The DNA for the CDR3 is TGTGCCATCTCCAGAGGCCTAGCGGACCTCAATGAGCAGTTCTTC. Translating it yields CAISRGLADLNEQFF.

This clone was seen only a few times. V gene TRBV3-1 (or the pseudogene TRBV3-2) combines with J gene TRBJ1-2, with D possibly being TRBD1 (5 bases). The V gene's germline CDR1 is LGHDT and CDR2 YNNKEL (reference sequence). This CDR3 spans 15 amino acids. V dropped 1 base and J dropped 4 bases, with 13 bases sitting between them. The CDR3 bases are TGTGCCAGCAGCCAAGCCTACAGGAAAAGCTATGGCTACACCTTC. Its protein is CASSQAYRKSYGYTF.

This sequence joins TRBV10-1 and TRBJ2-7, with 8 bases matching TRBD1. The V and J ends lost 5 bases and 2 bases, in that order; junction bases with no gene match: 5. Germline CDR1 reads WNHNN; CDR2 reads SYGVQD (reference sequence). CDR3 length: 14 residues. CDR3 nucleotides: TGCGCCAGCAGTCCCGACAGGGGCGCCTACGAGCAGTACTTC. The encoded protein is CASSPDRGAYEQYF.

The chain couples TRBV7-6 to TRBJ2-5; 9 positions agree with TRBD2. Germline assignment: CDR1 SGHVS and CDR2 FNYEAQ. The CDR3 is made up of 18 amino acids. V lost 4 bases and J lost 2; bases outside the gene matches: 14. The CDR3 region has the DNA TGTGCCAGCAGCTCTCCTGACGGAATAGCGGGGGAACAAGAGACCCAGTACTTC. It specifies CASSSPDGIAGEQETQYF.

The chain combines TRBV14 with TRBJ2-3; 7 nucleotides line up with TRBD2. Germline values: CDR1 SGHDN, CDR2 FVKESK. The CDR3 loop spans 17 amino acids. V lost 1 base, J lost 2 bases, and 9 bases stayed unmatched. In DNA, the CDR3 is TGTGCCAGCAGCCAAGTGGGCAAGACTAGCCCCACAGATACGCAGTATTTT. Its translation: CASSQVGKTSPTDTQYF. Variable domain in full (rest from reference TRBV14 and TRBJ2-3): EAGVTQFPSHSVIEKGQTVTLRCDPISGHDNLYWYRRVMGKEIKFLLHFVKESKQDESGMPNNRFLAERTGGTYSTLKVQPAELEDSGVYFCASSQVGKTSPTDTQYFGPGTRLTVL.

The CDR3 sequence: CASSQTIKDSGQFF. CDR3 nucleotide sequence: TGTGCCAGCAGCCAAACGATCAAGGACAGTGGGCAGTTCTTC. J is TRBJ2-1 and V is TRBV3-1 (or the pseudogene TRBV3-2); weak D call: TRBD1 (6 bases). V dropped 2 bases and J dropped 12 bases, with 17 bases sitting between them. The CDR3 length is 14 residues. Per the germline V gene, CDR1 is LGHDT and CDR2 is YNNKEL (reference sequence).

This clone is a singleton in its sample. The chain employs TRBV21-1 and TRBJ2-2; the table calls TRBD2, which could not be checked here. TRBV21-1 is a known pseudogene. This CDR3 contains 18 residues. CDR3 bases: TGTGCCAGCAGCAAAGGAACTAGCGGGAGAGGGGACACCGGGGAGCTGTTTTTT. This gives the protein CASSKGTSGRGDTGELFF.

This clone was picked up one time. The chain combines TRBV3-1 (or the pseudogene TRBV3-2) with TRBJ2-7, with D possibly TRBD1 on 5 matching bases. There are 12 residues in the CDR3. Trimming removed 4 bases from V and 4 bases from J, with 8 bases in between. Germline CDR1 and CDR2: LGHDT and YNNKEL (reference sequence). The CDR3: CASSLDTYEQYF. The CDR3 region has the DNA TGTGCCAGCAGCCTGGACACTTACGAGCAGTACTTC.

CDR3 residues: CASSLSAGNNEQFF. The CDR3 DNA sequence: TGTGCCAGCAGCTTATCTGCGGGGAACAATGAGCAGTTCTTC. The chain combines TRBV7-2 with TRBJ2-1; weak D call: TRBD2 (6 bases). The CDR3 runs 14 residues. Germline V gene data show CDR1 as SGHTA and CDR2 as FQGNSA. Trimming removed 2 bases from V and 5 bases from J, with 10 bases in between.

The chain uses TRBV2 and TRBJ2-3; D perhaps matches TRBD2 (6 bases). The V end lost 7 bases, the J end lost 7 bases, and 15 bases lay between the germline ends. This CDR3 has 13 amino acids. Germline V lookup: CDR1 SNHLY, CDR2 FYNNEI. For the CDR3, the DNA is TGTGCCAGCACCTTACCCGGGGGTAATACGCAGTATTTT. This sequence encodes CASTLPGGNTQYF.

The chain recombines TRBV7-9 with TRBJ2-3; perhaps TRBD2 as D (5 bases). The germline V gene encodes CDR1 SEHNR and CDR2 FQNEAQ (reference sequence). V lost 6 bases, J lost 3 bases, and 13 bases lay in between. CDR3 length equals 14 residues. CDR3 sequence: CASRAGDRTDTQYF. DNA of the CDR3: TGTGCCAGCAGGGCCGGGGATCGGACAGATACGCAGTATTTT. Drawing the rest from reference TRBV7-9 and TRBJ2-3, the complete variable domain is DTGVSQNPRHKITKRGQNVTFRCDPISEHNRLYWYRQTLGQGPEFLTYFQNEAQLEKSRLLSDRFSAERPKGSFSTLEIQRTEQGDSAMYLCASRAGDRTDTQYFGPGTRLTVL.

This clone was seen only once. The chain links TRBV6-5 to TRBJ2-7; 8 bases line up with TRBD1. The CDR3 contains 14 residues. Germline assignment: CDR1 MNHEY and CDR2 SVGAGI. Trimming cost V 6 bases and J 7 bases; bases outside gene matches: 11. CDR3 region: CASSAGQGFNEQYF. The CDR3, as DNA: TGTGCCAGCAGCGCCGGACAGGGCTTTAATGAGCAGTACTTC.

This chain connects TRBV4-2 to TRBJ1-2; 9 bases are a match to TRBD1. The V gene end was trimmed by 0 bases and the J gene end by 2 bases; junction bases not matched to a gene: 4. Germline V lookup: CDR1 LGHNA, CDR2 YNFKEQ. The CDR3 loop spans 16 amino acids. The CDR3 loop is CASSQDATGGNYGYTF. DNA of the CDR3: TGTGCCAGCAGCCAAGATGCGACAGGGGGGAACTATGGCTACACCTTC.

In DNA, the CDR3 is TGTGCCAGCAGCGACGGGACAGCGAACACCGGGGAGCTGTTTTTT. Encoded protein: CASSDGTANTGELFF. The chain uses TRBV5-4 and TRBJ2-2, with 7 bases aligning to TRBD1. The CDR3 spans 15 residues. CDR1 and CDR2 (germline): SGHNT, YYREEE (reference sequence). V was pared by 4 bases and J by 0 bases, with 3 bases of the junction left unmatched.

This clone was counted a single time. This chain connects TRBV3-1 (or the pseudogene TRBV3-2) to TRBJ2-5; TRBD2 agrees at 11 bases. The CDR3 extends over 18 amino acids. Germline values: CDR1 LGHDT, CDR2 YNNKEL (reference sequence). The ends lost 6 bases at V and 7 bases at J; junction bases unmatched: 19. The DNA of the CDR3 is TGTGCCAGCAGTCAAAGTCGGGCTAGCGGGGGGCTCACGGGGACCCAGTACTTC. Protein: CASSQSRASGGLTGTQYF.

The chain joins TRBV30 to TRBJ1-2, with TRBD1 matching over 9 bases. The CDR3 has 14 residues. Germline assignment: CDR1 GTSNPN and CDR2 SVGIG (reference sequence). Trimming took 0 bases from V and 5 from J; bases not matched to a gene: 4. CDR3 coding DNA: TGTGCCTGGAGTGTTAACAGGGGGCATTATGGCTACACCTTC. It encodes CAWSVNRGHYGYTF.

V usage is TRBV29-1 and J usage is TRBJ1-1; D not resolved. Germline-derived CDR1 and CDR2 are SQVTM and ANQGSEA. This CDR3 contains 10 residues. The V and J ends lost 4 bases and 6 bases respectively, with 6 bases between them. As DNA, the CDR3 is TGCAGCGTTGCACGGGCTGAAGCTTTCTTT. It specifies CSVARAEAFF.

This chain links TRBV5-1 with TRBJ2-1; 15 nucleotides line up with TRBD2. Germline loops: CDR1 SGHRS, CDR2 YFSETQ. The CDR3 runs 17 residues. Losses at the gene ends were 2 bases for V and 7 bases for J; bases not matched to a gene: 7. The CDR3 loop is CASSFGLAGGPWNEQFF. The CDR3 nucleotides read TGCGCCAGCAGCTTTGGACTAGCGGGAGGGCCGTGGAATGAGCAGTTCTTC.

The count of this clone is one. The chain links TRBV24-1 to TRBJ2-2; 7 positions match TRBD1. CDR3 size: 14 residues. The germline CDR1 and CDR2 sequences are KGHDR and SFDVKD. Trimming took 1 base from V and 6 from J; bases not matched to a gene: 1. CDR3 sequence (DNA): TGTGCCACCAGTGATTTAGGGGGCCCCGGGGAGCTGTTTTTT. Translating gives CATSDLGGPGELFF.

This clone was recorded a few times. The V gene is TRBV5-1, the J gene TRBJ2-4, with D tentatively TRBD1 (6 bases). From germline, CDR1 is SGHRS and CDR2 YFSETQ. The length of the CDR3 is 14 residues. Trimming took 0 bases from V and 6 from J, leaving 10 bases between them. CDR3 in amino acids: CASSLGQDGNIQYF. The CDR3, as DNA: TGCGCCAGCAGCTTGGGACAGGATGGAAACATTCAGTACTTC.